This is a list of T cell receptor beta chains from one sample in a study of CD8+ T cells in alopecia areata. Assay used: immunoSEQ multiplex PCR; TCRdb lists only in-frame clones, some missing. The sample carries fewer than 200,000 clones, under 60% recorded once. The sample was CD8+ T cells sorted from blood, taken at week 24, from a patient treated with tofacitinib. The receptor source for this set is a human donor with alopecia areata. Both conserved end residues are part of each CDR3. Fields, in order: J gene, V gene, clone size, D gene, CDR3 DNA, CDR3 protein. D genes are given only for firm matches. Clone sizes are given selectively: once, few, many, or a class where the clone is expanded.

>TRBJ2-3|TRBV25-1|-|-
TGTGCCAGCAGTGAGATAAGGGTGGGGGCCACAGATACGCAGTATTTT
CASSEIRVGATDTQYF
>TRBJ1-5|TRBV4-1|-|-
TGCGCCACCGGGGGGGACGCGCGACAGCCCCAGCATTTT
CATGGDARQPQHF
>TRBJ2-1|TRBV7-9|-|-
TGTGCCAGCAGCCCAAACTACAATGAGCAGTTCTTC
CASSPNYNEQFF
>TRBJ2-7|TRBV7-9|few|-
TGTGCCAGCAGCTTATTGGGCAGGGCCTACGAGCAGTACTTC
CASSLLGRAYEQYF
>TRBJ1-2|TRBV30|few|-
TGTGCCTGGATACCACCCGGCTCCATTTCAGGCTCTTGCACCTTC
CAWIPPGSISGSCTF
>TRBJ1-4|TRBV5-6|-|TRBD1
TGTGCCAGCAGCGCCGGGACAGGGGTACAAAAACTGTTTTTT
CASSAGTGVQKLFF
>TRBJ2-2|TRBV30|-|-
TGTGCCTGGAAGGCGGACCCCGGGGAGCTGTTTTTT
CAWKADPGELFF
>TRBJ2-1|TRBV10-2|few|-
TGCGCCAGCCAACAGGGCCCCAATGAGCAGTTCTTC
CASQQGPNEQFF
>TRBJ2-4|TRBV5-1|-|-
TGCGCCAGCAGCTTGTTCCCAGGGCGGGACGTGAAAAACATTCAGTACTTC
CASSLFPGRDVKNIQYF
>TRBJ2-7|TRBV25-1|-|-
TGTGCCAGCAGTGCAGAGGTCGAGCAGTACTTC
CASSAEVEQYF
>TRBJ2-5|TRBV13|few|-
TGTGCCAGCAGCTTAGGTGTGGAGACCCAGTACTTC
CASSLGVETQYF
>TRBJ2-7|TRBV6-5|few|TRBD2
TGTGCCAGCAGTTACTCGGCTAGCGGAACCGGTGGAGAGCAGTACTTC
CASSYSASGTGGEQYF
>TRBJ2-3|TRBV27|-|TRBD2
TGTGCCAGCAGTTCAATTAGCGGGGGCCTCTGGTATACGCAGTATTTT
CASSSISGGLWYTQYF